This is a list of T cell receptor beta chains from one sample in a study of T-cell reconstitution after alpha-beta-depleted transplantation in children. In TCRdb, the PCR reads were re-called with MiXCR into one record per CDR3 protein. The sample yields 700,000 to 950,000 distinct CDR3 sequences, around 15% seen once. This specimen consisted of PBMCs, mostly from graft donor cells, obtained 360 days after TCRalphabeta/CD19-depleted stem cell transplant. Source of these receptors: a male patient younger than 18 who had a stem cell transplant for acute lymphoblastic leukemia, so the T cells may come from the graft donor. CDR3s include the opening cysteine and the closing phenylalanine or tryptophan. The order of the fields is clone size, J gene, V gene, D gene, CDR3 DNA, CDR3 protein. A D gene is named only where the DNA matches it firmly. Clone size appears in some rows only: once, few, many, or a class for an expanded clone.

NA,TRBJ2-7,TRBV5-1,TRBD1,TGCGCCAGCAGCTTAAACCCGGGACAGAAGTTCTACGAGCAGTACTTC,CASSLNPGQKFYEQYF
many,TRBJ2-1,TRBV7-9,TRBD2,TGTGCCAGCAGCTTAAGGGCGGCTAGCGGGAGCAACGAGCAGTTCTTC,CASSLRAASGSNEQFF
few,TRBJ2-1,TRBV2,NA,TGTGCCAGGAGTCCGACTCTTTCCAATGAGCAGTTCTTC,CARSPTLSNEQFF
NA,TRBJ2-1,TRBV7-8,NA,TGTGCCAGCAGCTTAGCCGCGGGGATGGTAGTTAGGCCAAACTACAATGAGCAGTTCTTC,CASSLAAGMVVRPNYNEQFF
many,TRBJ1-3,TRBV12-3/TRBV12-4,NA,TGTGCCAGCAGTTTTCCGGGGGCTTCCAAACCCTCTGGAAACACCATATATTTT,CASSFPGASKPSGNTIYF
few,TRBJ2-1,TRBV11-1,TRBD2,TGTGCCAGCAGCCACCGGACTAGCAAATACAATGAGCAGTTCTTC,CASSHRTSKYNEQFF
few,TRBJ2-1,TRBV5-8,NA,TGTGCCAGCAGCTTGACAAAAGGGGGTGAGCAGTTCTTC,CASSLTKGGEQFF
NA,TRBJ1-2,TRBV10-3,TRBD1,TGTGCCATCAGAGAGACAGGGAGAGGCTATGGCTACACCTTC,CAIRETGRGYGYTF
NA,TRBJ2-1,TRBV3-1,NA,TGTGCCAGCAGCCAACGGGACTCTCTTAAGAAGTTCTTC,CASSQRDSLKKFF
few,TRBJ2-1,TRBV5-1,NA,TGCGCCAGCAGCTTGGACGTCAGCTCCTACAATGAGCAGTTCTTC,CASSLDVSSYNEQFF
NA,TRBJ2-6,TRBV5-1,TRBD2,TGCGCCAGCACCCCGGGACTAGCGGGAGGTGGGGCCAACGTCCTGACTTTC,CASTPGLAGGGANVLTF
NA,TRBJ2-3,TRBV5-1,NA,TGCGCCAGCAGCTTGGCAGCCCGGGATACGCAGTATTTT,CASSLAARDTQYF
few,TRBJ2-7,TRBV27,TRBD2,TGTGCCAGCAGTACCCGACTAGCGCCAACCTACGAGCAGTACTTC,CASSTRLAPTYEQYF
NA,TRBJ2-7,TRBV29-1,TRBD1,TGCAGCGTACTGACAGGGCCCTACGAGCAGTACTTC,CSVLTGPYEQYF
NA,TRBJ1-2,TRBV20-1,NA,TGCAGTGCTAGAGTTCCTTCCCCTATGGGCTACACCTTC,CSARVPSPMGYTF
NA,TRBJ2-7,TRBV20-1,TRBD2,TGCAGTGGGACGAGCGGGATAGCCTACGAGCAGTACTTC,CSGTSGIAYEQYF
NA,TRBJ2-1,TRBV18,TRBD1,TGTGCCAGCTCACCACTACGGGACAGGGTCTCCTACAATGAGCAGTTCTTC,CASSPLRDRVSYNEQFF
few,TRBJ2-7,TRBV4-1,NA,TGCGCCAGCAGCCAAGATCACTGGGGCACCTACGAGCAGTACTTC,CASSQDHWGTYEQYF
NA,TRBJ2-4,TRBV29-1,NA,TGCAGCGTTGAAGAAAAAAGGATCCCACTAGCCAAAAACATTCAGTACTTC,CSVEEKRIPLAKNIQYF
few,TRBJ2-1,TRBV10-3,TRBD2,TGTGCCGCCCGAGGATGGGCTAGCGGGTACAATGAGCAGTTCTTC,CAARGWASGYNEQFF
few,TRBJ2-1,TRBV20-1,NA,TGCAGTGCTAGAGTCAGGAGGGGGTACCAACAATACAATGAGCAGTTCTTC,CSARVRRGYQQYNEQFF
NA,TRBJ2-1,TRBV24-1,NA,TGTGCCACCAGTGATTTCACAGGCCCGCCCTACAATGAGCAGTTCTTC,CATSDFTGPPYNEQFF
few,TRBJ2-1,TRBV9,NA,TGTGCCAGCAGCGTACCCTCAGGCGCGGGAAACTCCTACAATGAGCAGTTCTTC,CASSVPSGAGNSYNEQFF
NA,TRBJ2-1,TRBV30,NA,TGTGCCTGGAGTGTCGGGCGGTCTTGGTTCTTC,CAWSVGRSWFF
NA,TRBJ2-7,TRBV27,NA,TGTGCCAGCAGTCGGGACAATCCGTCCTACGAGCAGTACTTC,CASSRDNPSYEQYF
few,TRBJ2-7,TRBV29-1,TRBD1,TGCAGCGTTGAACTCCGGGACAGCACCTACGAGCAGTACTTC,CSVELRDSTYEQYF
NA,TRBJ1-4,TRBV11-2,TRBD1,TGTGCCAGCAGCCGAAGGACAGGGACGACTAATGAAAAACTGTTTTTT,CASSRRTGTTNEKLFF
NA,TRBJ2-7,TRBV7-9,TRBD1,TGTGCCAGCAGCCGCCTCCAGGGACAGGGGGGCGAGCAGTACTTC,CASSRLQGQGGEQYF
few,TRBJ2-7,TRBV9,TRBD2,TGTGCCAGCAGCGTAGGGGGCGGGAGCGGCAACGAGCAGTACTTC,CASSVGGGSGNEQYF
many,TRBJ2-7,TRBV6-5,NA,TGTGCCAGCAGTTCCCCATGGGTGGGAGCCGAGCAGTACTTC,CASSSPWVGAEQYF
NA,TRBJ2-3,TRBV3-1,TRBD2,TGTGCCAGCAGCCAAGATCCGACGGCTAGCGGGAGCTCAGATACGCAGTATTTT,CASSQDPTASGSSDTQYF
NA,TRBJ2-3,TRBV18,NA,TGTGCCAGCTCACCATTGGGGACCGCCCACGGGACGCAGTATTTT,CASSPLGTAHGTQYF
few,TRBJ2-7,TRBV5-1,TRBD2,TGCGCCAGCAGCCCTTTGATAGCGGGAGGGAGGTACGAGCAGTACTTC,CASSPLIAGGRYEQYF
many,TRBJ2-2,TRBV20-1,NA,TGCAGTGCTGACAGTATTGGTGACACCGGGGAGCTGTTTTTT,CSADSIGDTGELFF
NA,TRBJ2-3,TRBV12-3/TRBV12-4,NA,TGTGCCAGCGGGGAACTAAAACCCCTCGGCGGAACAGATACGCAGTATTTT,CASGELKPLGGTDTQYF
few,TRBJ2-7,TRBV19,TRBD2,TGTGCCAGTAGTATAGCGGGAGGGCCCCGCTACGAGCAGTACTTC,CASSIAGGPRYEQYF
NA,TRBJ1-4,TRBV28,NA,TGTGCCAGCAGTCCTGCAGGCGGGAATGAAAAACTGTTTTTT,CASSPAGGNEKLFF
once,TRBJ2-7,TRBV20-1,TRBD1,TGCAGTGCTAGGGACAGGGTTGGCTCCGAGCAGTACTTC,CSARDRVGSEQYF
few,TRBJ2-7,TRBV5-1,NA,TGCGCCAGCAGCCCGGTCCCGCTGCCCTACGAGCAGTACTTC,CASSPVPLPYEQYF
NA,TRBJ1-1,TRBV6-1,NA,TGTGCCAGCGCCCGGGGGCAGTCGAACACTGAAGCTTTCTTT,CASARGQSNTEAFF
NA,TRBJ2-2,TRBV9,NA,TGTGCCAGCAGCTCAGACCCCAGGGCTGACGGGGAGCTGTTTTTT,CASSSDPRADGELFF
NA,TRBJ2-7,TRBV7-2,NA,TGTGCCAGCAGCTTAGTTGTGCTAGCCCCATACGAGCAGTACTTC,CASSLVVLAPYEQYF
few,TRBJ2-3,TRBV12-3/TRBV12-4,NA,TGTGCCAGCAGAGCCGACAGGGATACGCAGTATTTT,CASRADRDTQYF
few,TRBJ2-7,TRBV4-1,NA,TGCGCCAGCAGCCAAGTAGGCCCGGACGAGCAGTACTTC,CASSQVGPDEQYF
few,TRBJ1-5,TRBV10-3,NA,TGTGCCATCAGTGAGAACAGGGCTACTCCCCAGCCCCAGCATTTT,CAISENRATPQPQHF
few,TRBJ1-2,TRBV27,NA,TGTGCCAGCGGTACCCCAGGGGCAACCATCTATGGCTACACCTTC,CASGTPGATIYGYTF
NA,TRBJ2-5,TRBV29-1,NA,TGCAGCGCCCTCCCGGGGTGGGAGACCCAGTACTTC,CSALPGWETQYF
NA,TRBJ2-1,TRBV6-1,TRBD2,TGTGCCAGCACCCAGAGATGGATAGCGGGAGTAATCCATGAGCAGTTCTTC,CASTQRWIAGVIHEQFF
many,TRBJ2-7,TRBV12-3/TRBV12-4,NA,TGTGCCAGCAGGGTCTCCTACGAGCAGTACTTC,CASRVSYEQYF
NA,TRBJ2-7,TRBV10-1,TRBD2,TGCGCCAGCAGTGGTTCTGAGCTAGCGGCTGCCTTTAGTTACGAGCAGTACTTC,CASSGSELAAAFSYEQYF
NA,TRBJ1-1,TRBV7-9,TRBD1,TGTGCCAGCAATACCGGACAGGGGAGGGATACTGAAGCTTTCTTT,CASNTGQGRDTEAFF
NA,TRBJ2-5,TRBV5-1,TRBD1,TGCGCCAGCAGCTTGCAGGGGGCGATTCGGCAAGAGACCCAGTACTTC,CASSLQGAIRQETQYF
few,TRBJ2-2,TRBV20-1,NA,TGCAGTGCTAGAGGGAGGAACACCGGGGAGCTGTTTTTT,CSARGRNTGELFF
few,TRBJ2-7,TRBV6-5,NA,TGTGCCAGCAGTTACAATCGATGGGGGCCATCTTACGAGCAGTACTTC,CASSYNRWGPSYEQYF
few,TRBJ1-2,TRBV20-1,NA,TGCAGTGCTAGAGATCGGGCAGTTGGCTACACCTTC,CSARDRAVGYTF
NA,TRBJ2-1,TRBV7-2,NA,TGTGCCAGCAGCTTAGAACCGGGAGTAAAGCAGTTCTTC,CASSLEPGVKQFF
few,TRBJ2-3,TRBV15,NA,TGTGCCACCAGCAGCAAGTGGTATGCAGATACGCAGTATTTT,CATSSKWYADTQYF
few,TRBJ2-3,TRBV5-1,TRBD2,TGCGCCAGCAGCCCGCTCGGTTGGGAAGGAGCCTCAGCGGGAGTTGGAGATACGCAGTATTTT,CASSPLGWEGASAGVGDTQYF
few,TRBJ2-1,TRBV5-1,NA,TGCGCCAGCAGCTTGCGGCTCACCCTCAATGAGCAGTTCTTC,CASSLRLTLNEQFF